Each of the 12 T cell receptor beta chains below was sequenced from the same sample in a study of blood T cell repertoires in COVID-19. Repertoires were generated with immunoSEQ multiplex PCR, while TCRdb's copy carries only in-frame clones and drops some. The data hold around 230,000 clones, with around four fifths observed a single time. Sequencing used peripheral blood. These receptors all stem from a woman in her 70s with active or convalescent COVID-19.

The chain links TRBV27 to TRBJ1-1; tentatively, D is TRBD1 (6 bases). Trimming cost V 2 bases and J 3 bases, with 13 bases left between them. The germline gives CDR1 MNHEY, CDR2 SMNVEV (reference sequence). The CDR3 sequence is 15 residues long. The CDR3 nucleotides read TGTGCCAGCAGTTTAAACCCGGCAGGGGACACTGAAGCTTTCTTT. Residues: CASSLNPAGDTEAFF.

V gene TRBV13 combines with J gene TRBJ1-5, with a weak D call TRBD1 (6 bases). This CDR3 region has 14 residues. Germline V gene lookup returns CDR1 PRHDT and CDR2 FYEKMQ (reference sequence). V was trimmed by 2 bases and J by 5 bases, leaving 10 bases between them. The CDR3 DNA sequence: TGTGCCAGCAGCTTACGGGGGGCCTATCAGCCCCAGCATTTT. It translates to CASSLRGAYQPQHF.

This clone was observed a few times. J is TRBJ2-1 and V is TRBV5-1; 8 positions match TRBD2. The V segment lost 3 bases and the J segment 9 bases; nucleotides outside the gene matches: 11. Germline CDR1 SGHRS, CDR2 YFSETQ. The CDR3 totals 15 residues. CDR3 residues: CASSSVAGSRGEQFF. Here the CDR3 DNA reads TGCGCCAGCAGCTCCGTAGCGGGGTCGCGGGGTGAGCAGTTCTTC.

This chain connects TRBV5-1 to TRBJ1-1; D gene uncertain. The germline V gene has CDR1 SGHRS and CDR2 YFSETQ. Trimming shortened V by 4 bases and J by 4 bases, and 20 bases separated the two germline ends. The CDR3 runs 16 residues. The CDR3 DNA sequence: TGCGCCAGCAGCCCTACCGCGGCCCAGCGATTCACTGAAGCTTTCTTT. Translating gives CASSPTAAQRFTEAFF.

This clone came up once. The chain combines TRBV24-1 with TRBJ2-3, with D unresolved. The length of the CDR3 is 14 residues. V lost 9 bases to trimming and J lost 4 bases, with 16 bases between them. Germline CDR1 KGHDR, CDR2 SFDVKD. In nucleotides, the CDR3 is TGTGCCACCGGGCAGTCGATCCTCGCAGATACGCAGTATTTT. This gives the protein CATGQSILADTQYF.

The rearrangement links TRBV19 to TRBJ1-5; 11 bases agree with TRBD1. The CDR3 covers 15 residues. The V gene end was trimmed by 3 bases and the J gene end by 6 bases; junction bases not matched to a gene: 4. Germline V gene sequence: CDR1 LNHDA, CDR2 SQIVND (reference sequence). The chain's CDR3 is CASSIRTGGIQPQHF. In nucleotides, the CDR3 is TGTGCCAGTAGTATCCGGACAGGGGGCATTCAGCCCCAGCATTTT.

This chain uses TRBV30 with TRBJ1-4; D is perhaps TRBD1 (6 bases). The ends were cut back, 3 bases at V and 12 bases at J, with 14 bases in the middle. The CDR3 is 12 residues long. Germline CDR1 reads GTSNPN; CDR2 reads SVGIG (reference sequence). The CDR3: CAWRRGPGELFF. Here the CDR3 DNA reads TGTGCCTGGAGGCGGGGGCCGGGGGAACTGTTTTTT.

The CDR3 sequence: CASSLRLANYNEQFF. CDR3 nucleotides: TGTGCCAGCAGTTTGAGACTAGCAAACTACAATGAGCAGTTCTTC. This chain uses TRBV27 with TRBJ2-1, with 7 bases lining up with TRBD2. This CDR3 spans 15 amino acids. Germline CDR1 MNHEY, CDR2 SMNVEV (reference sequence). J was trimmed by 3 bases and V by 3 bases; bases with no gene match: 5.

Comment on this clone: Other DNA sequences within the sample encode an identical CDR3. For the CDR3, the DNA is TGCAGCGTTGCACGGGGTTTCACAGATACGCAGTATTTT. Translated: CSVARGFTDTQYF. V is TRBV29-1 and J is TRBJ2-3; perhaps TRBD2 as D (5 bases). The CDR3 runs 13 residues. Germline CDR1 is SQVTM and CDR2 is ANQGSEA. V dropped 4 bases and J dropped 2 bases, with 10 bases sitting between them.

This chain links TRBV7-9 with TRBJ2-1; TRBD2 matches 15 bases. Germline CDR1 reads SEHNR; CDR2 reads FQNEAQ (reference sequence). V shed 3 bases and J 0 bases; nucleotides not matched to a gene: 3. The CDR3 length is 18 residues. This CDR3 is CASSLGTSGRPSYNEQFF. In DNA form, the CDR3 reads TGTGCCAGCAGCTTGGGGACTAGCGGGAGGCCCTCCTACAATGAGCAGTTCTTC.

The chain couples TRBV5-4 to TRBJ2-1; 10 bases match TRBD1. Germline CDR1 and CDR2: SGHNT and YYREEE (reference sequence). The V gene end was trimmed by 0 bases and the J gene end by 8 bases; junction bases not matched to a gene: 2. The CDR3 runs 14 residues. Written as DNA, the CDR3 is TGTGCCAGCAGCTTGGGACAGGGGGCCGATGAGCAGTTCTTC. Translating it yields CASSLGQGADEQFF.

The chain recombines TRBV11-2 with TRBJ2-1; 7 bases map to TRBD2. CDR1 and CDR2 from the germline V gene are SGHAT and FQNNGV. The junction had 7 bases not matched to a gene; V was cut back by 4 bases and J by 1 base. CDR3 size: 16 residues. As DNA, the CDR3 is TGTGCCAGCAGCTCCTTGGAAGCGGGGTCCTACAATGAGCAGTTCTTC. This encodes CASSSLEAGSYNEQFF.